This passage covers 26 T cell receptor beta chains from one sample sequenced in a study of blood T cell repertoires in COVID-19. Only in-frame clones appear in the TCRdb table, and some are missing; sequencing was by immunoSEQ multiplex PCR. The sample shows about 210,000 clones, around 92% of them seen only once. Input material: peripheral blood. These receptors all come from a man aged 30 to 39 with acute or convalescent COVID-19.

This rearrangement joins TRBV7-3 to TRBJ2-1, with D possibly TRBD1 on 5 matching bases. The germline V and J ends were trimmed by 5 bases and 7 bases, with 18 bases remaining between them. CDR1 is SGHTA, CDR2 FQGTGA, per germline. The CDR3 sequence is 15 residues long. CDR3 sequence (DNA): TGTGCCAGCAGCCCCAGGGTAGCTCCTATTAATGAGCAGTTCTTC. Protein: CASSPRVAPINEQFF.

The chain has TRBV5-4 and TRBJ1-5; tentative D call: TRBD1 (5 bases). Germline V lookup: CDR1 SGHNT, CDR2 YYREEE (reference sequence). The CDR3 extends over 13 amino acids. V lost 2 bases to trimming and J lost 4 bases, with 7 bases between them. CDR3 DNA sequence: TGTGCCAGCAGCTTAGACAGAAATCAGCCCCAGCATTTT. Translating gives CASSLDRNQPQHF.

The CDR3 spells CASSELRDPYEQYF. CDR3 nucleotides: TGCGCCAGCAGTGAGTTGAGGGATCCCTACGAGCAGTACTTC. The gene calls are TRBV10-1 and TRBJ2-7; maybe TRBD2 (5 bases). Germline loops: CDR1 WNHNN, CDR2 SYGVQD (reference sequence). The CDR3 sequence is 14 residues long. V was cut by 1 base and J by 2 bases, with 9 bases left in between.

The chain uses TRBV2 and TRBJ2-6; TRBD1 might be the D (5 bases). Trimming removed 4 bases from V and 0 bases from J, with 16 bases in between. Germline lookup yields CDR1 SNHLY and CDR2 FYNNEI. CDR3 length equals 18 residues. CDR3 loop: CASSGEPLRGSGANVLTF. CDR3 sequence (DNA): TGTGCCAGCAGTGGCGAACCCTTAAGGGGCTCTGGGGCCAACGTCCTGACTTTC.

The chain links TRBV4-1 to TRBJ2-1; a possible D gene is TRBD2 (6 bases). Germline loops: CDR1 MGHRA, CDR2 YSYEKL. The CDR3 totals 19 residues. The V end lost 0 bases, the J end lost 4 bases, and 22 bases lay between the germline ends. CDR3 amino acids: CASSQDDSEGGGLYNEQFF. The CDR3 nucleotides are TGCGCCAGCAGCCAAGACGATTCTGAGGGAGGAGGGTTATACAATGAGCAGTTCTTC.

This CDR3 is CASSLAGGFSGELFF. The CDR3 coding sequence is TGTGCCAGCAGTTTAGCGGGGGGGTTTTCCGGGGAGCTGTTTTTT. The chain is built from TRBV6-5 and TRBJ2-2; 11 bases fit TRBD2. Germline-derived CDR1 and CDR2 are MNHEY and SVGAGI. With V trimmed by 4 bases and J by 6 bases, 4 bases remained unmatched. This CDR3 has 15 amino acids.

The chain has TRBV24-1 and TRBJ2-1; D remains ambiguous. CDR1 is KGHDR, CDR2 SFDVKD, per germline. CDR3 length equals 11 residues. V dropped 10 bases and J dropped 6 bases, with 9 bases sitting between them. The CDR3: CATSEANEQFF. In DNA, the CDR3 is TGTGCCACTTCCGAGGCCAATGAGCAGTTCTTC.

The chain links TRBV18 to TRBJ1-1; 8 nucleotides agree with TRBD1. CDR1 is KGHSH, CDR2 LQKENI, per germline. CDR3 length: 16 residues. V lost 4 bases, J lost 4 bases, and 11 bases stayed unmatched. CDR3 in amino acids: CASSQAQGAMGTEAFF. The DNA of the CDR3 is TGTGCCAGCTCACAGGCGCAGGGGGCGATGGGCACTGAAGCTTTCTTT.

The rearrangement links TRBV20-1 to TRBJ1-1, with D possibly matching TRBD1 (6 bases). The V gene's germline CDR1 is DFQATT and CDR2 SNEGSKA (reference sequence). The CDR3 extends over 13 amino acids. V lost 3 bases, J lost 4 bases, and 12 bases lay in between. The CDR3 DNA follows: TGCAGTGCTAGTACAGGGTTGGGCACTGAAGCTTTCTTT. Encoded protein: CSASTGLGTEAFF.

The rearrangement joins TRBV6-6 to TRBJ2-2, with D possibly matching TRBD2 (5 bases). V gave up 6 bases and J gave up 1 base, with 12 bases separating them. CDR1 MNHNY and CDR2 SVGAGI come from the germline V gene (reference sequence). The CDR3 is 15 amino acids. DNA of the CDR3: TGTGCCAGCAGCCGACGAACTAGGAACACCGGGGAGCTGTTTTTT. Amino acids: CASSRRTRNTGELFF.

This chain uses TRBV30 with TRBJ1-1; D is unresolved. The CDR3 extends over 14 amino acids. Per the germline V gene, CDR1 is GTSNPN and CDR2 is SVGIG (reference sequence). The V end was cut by 5 bases, the J end by 2 bases, with 15 bases between. The CDR3 DNA sequence: TGTGCCTGGCGTCCGGGTAGCCACAACACTGAAGCTTTCTTT. Its protein product is CAWRPGSHNTEAFF.

V and J are TRBV21-1 and TRBJ1-5. TRBV21-1 is tagged as a pseudogene. The CDR3 extends over 13 amino acids. The CDR3 is CASSKARDQPQHF. The CDR3 DNA is TGTGCCAGCAGCAAAGCTCGGGATCAGCCCCAGCATTTT.

The chain carries TRBV7-9 and TRBJ1-2; the match to TRBD1 covers 10 bases. The germline gives CDR1 SEHNR, CDR2 FQNEAQ (reference sequence). The CDR3 is 15 amino acids. V dropped 3 bases and J dropped 8; count of bases not matched to a gene: 9. The DNA of the CDR3 is TGTGCCAGCAGCTTGGAAGACAGGGGGCTAGGAGGCTACACCTTC. The encoded protein is CASSLEDRGLGGYTF.

This chain uses TRBV15 with TRBJ1-4, with a tentative D call TRBD1 (5 bases). Germline assignment: CDR1 LNHNV and CDR2 YYDKDF (reference sequence). This CDR3 region has 12 residues. The V end lost 11 bases, the J end lost 1 base, and 8 bases lay between the germline ends. CDR3 nucleotide sequence: TGTGCCGCCCAGGGAACTAATGAAAAACTGTTTTTT. Its protein is CAAQGTNEKLFF.

The chain joins TRBV7-2 to TRBJ2-3; D not certain. The length of the CDR3 is 12 residues. Trimming took off 5 bases at V and 5 bases at J, with 8 bases between the two ends. Germline V lookup: CDR1 SGHTA, CDR2 FQGNSA. CDR3 in DNA: TGTGCCAGCAGCCCCACTTTAGATACGCAGTATTTT. Its translation is CASSPTLDTQYF.

The J gene is TRBJ2-7, the V gene TRBV19; TRBD1 is a possible D gene (5 bases). This CDR3 has 15 amino acids. The germline V gene encodes CDR1 LNHDA and CDR2 SQIVND (reference sequence). V lost 3 bases and J lost 3, with 15 bases in between. The CDR3 region has the DNA TGTGCCAGTAGTATTGGTAGGGGCGCTGTCTACGAGCAGTACTTC. Protein sequence: CASSIGRGAVYEQYF.

The chain joins TRBV4-2 to TRBJ1-2, with TRBD1 matching over 7 bases. CDR1 is LGHNA and CDR2 is YNFKEQ in the germline V gene. The CDR3 has 15 residues. With V trimmed by 5 bases and J by 4 bases, 10 bases remained unmatched. CDR3 loop: CASSEVGQTRYGYTF. DNA of the CDR3: TGTGCCAGCAGCGAAGTGGGACAGACCCGCTATGGCTACACCTTC.

The V call is TRBV7-3, the J call TRBJ2-3; tentative D call: TRBD2 (7 bases). Trimming removed 3 bases at V and 0 bases at J, with 10 bases between. Germline CDR1 SGHTA, CDR2 FQGTGA. The CDR3 consists of 15 residues. The CDR3 region has the DNA TGTGCCAGCAGCTTTCGGGGGGCGAGCACAGATACGCAGTATTTT. Amino acids: CASSFRGASTDTQYF.

The rearrangement joins TRBV29-1 to TRBJ1-1, with a tentative D call TRBD1 (6 bases). V lost 7 bases and J 5 bases, leaving 26 bases between the germline ends. Germline-derived CDR1 and CDR2 are SQVTM and ANQGSEA. The CDR3 covers 16 residues. CDR3 amino acids: CSAEHLFRGSGTEAFF. As DNA, the CDR3 is TGCAGCGCAGAACATTTATTTAGGGGGTCGGGTACTGAAGCTTTCTTT. Full variable domain (missing parts from reference TRBV29-1 and TRBJ1-1): SAVISQKPSRDICQRGTSLTIQCQVDSQVTMMFWYRQQPGQSLTLIATANQGSEATYESGFVIDKFPISRPNLTFSTLTVSNMSPEDSSIYLCSAEHLFRGSGTEAFFGQGTRLTVV.

This clone was counted a single time. The chain carries TRBV28 and TRBJ2-1; 11 bases match TRBD1. The V segment lost 5 bases and the J segment 0 bases; nucleotides outside the gene matches: 21. Germline V CDR1 and CDR2: MDHEN, SYDVKM. The CDR3 loop spans 22 amino acids. CDR3 in amino acids: CASSTLRGDRGGLSPSYNEQFF. CDR3 in DNA: TGTGCCAGCAGTACCTTAAGAGGGGACAGGGGGGGACTTTCCCCCTCCTACAATGAGCAGTTCTTC.

The chain carries TRBV18 and TRBJ2-6, with D maybe TRBD2 (5 bases). Between the trimmed V and J ends, which lost 8 bases and 7 bases, there was a span of 12 bases. The CDR3 runs 13 residues. Germline CDR1 KGHSH, CDR2 LQKENI. The CDR3 loop is CASGTRGANVLTF. DNA for the CDR3: TGTGCCAGCGGCACACGGGGAGCCAACGTCCTGACTTTC.

The CDR3 DNA reads TGTGCCAGCAGCAATCAGGGATGGGATACGCAGTATTTT. Residues: CASSNQGWDTQYF. The genes are TRBV7-3 and TRBJ2-3; tentatively, D is TRBD1 (5 bases). Germline V lookup: CDR1 SGHTA, CDR2 FQGTGA. Trimming shortened V by 5 bases and J by 6 bases, and 12 bases separated the two germline ends. CDR3 length: 13 residues.

This chain uses TRBV30 with TRBJ1-4, with 7 positions matching TRBD1. Losses at the gene ends were 2 bases for V and 8 bases for J; bases not matched to a gene: 2. This CDR3 comprises 12 residues. Germline V gene lookup returns CDR1 GTSNPN and CDR2 SVGIG (reference sequence). CDR3 in DNA: TGTGCCTGGAGTAGGACAGGAGAAAAACTGTTTTTT. Translated, it gives CAWSRTGEKLFF.

The chain couples TRBV6-5 to TRBJ2-7; possible D gene TRBD1, 5 bases. This CDR3 is built from 14 residues. V lost 6 bases and J 6 bases, leaving 18 bases between the germline ends. Germline CDR1 MNHEY, CDR2 SVGAGI. Written as DNA, the CDR3 is TGTGCCAGCAGCCGCTTCGGTCAGGGCGGCGAGCAGTACTTC. Residues: CASSRFGQGGEQYF.

This clone was seen only once. The rearrangement joins TRBV27 to TRBJ1-6, with D uncertain. Germline V CDR1 and CDR2: MNHEY, SMNVEV (reference sequence). The CDR3 has 15 residues. V dropped 7 bases and J dropped 5 bases, with 15 bases sitting between them. CDR3 nucleotides: TGTGCCAGCACCCAACACCAGTCCAATAATTCACCCCTCCACTTT. It encodes CASTQHQSNNSPLHF.

The chain uses TRBV6-4 and TRBJ1-2; D is ambiguous. The CDR3 loop spans 14 amino acids. Trimming shortened V by 0 bases and J by 4 bases, and 9 bases separated the two germline ends. Germline values: CDR1 MRHNA, CDR2 SNTAGT. The chain's CDR3 is CASSDSAGSYGYTF. For the CDR3, the DNA is TGTGCCAGCAGTGACTCGGCAGGCTCCTATGGCTACACCTTC.